The 22 T cell receptor beta chains below all came from one sample that was sequenced in a study of monozygotic twins with cystic fibrosis (dated by TCRdb to the early 2020s). Libraries came from the immunoSEQ multiplex PCR assay. TCRdb obtained this table from immuneACCESS and retained in-frame rearrangements with V and J assigned. These tables miss some clones; where compared with another copy, unresolved V genes account for less than half of the shortfall, and the remainder is unexplained. Recorded for this sample are roughly 4,800 clones; approximately 96% of them occurred a single time. 2.5% to 3.5% of the sample rests with the top ten. Sequenced input: blood. These TCRs come from a boy younger than 10 with cystic fibrosis.

In DNA, the CDR3 is TGTGCCAGCAGAGTGGGGACAGTGAACACTGAAGCTTTCTTT. This translates into CASRVGTVNTEAFF. The rearrangement links TRBV6-6 to TRBJ1-1; 7 bases map to TRBD1. V lost 6 bases and J lost 0; bases outside the gene matches: 4. Germline V lookup: CDR1 MNHNY, CDR2 SVGAGI (reference sequence). The CDR3 spans 14 residues.

The chain is built from TRBV2 and TRBJ1-5; 7 bases are a match to TRBD1. This CDR3 region has 14 residues. Trimming removed 7 bases from V and 2 bases from J; junction bases left unmatched: 5. Germline V gene lookup returns CDR1 SNHLY and CDR2 FYNNEI. The chain's CDR3 is CASNSGGGNQPQHF. Here the CDR3 DNA reads TGTGCCAGCAATTCAGGGGGAGGCAATCAGCCCCAGCATTTT.

The V call is TRBV21-1, the J call TRBJ2-6; the table assigns TRBD1, which was not confirmed against the DNA. TRBV21-1 is a documented pseudogene. The CDR3 covers 21 residues. The CDR3 here is CASSKARRDRLFHSGANVLTF. The DNA for the CDR3 is TGTGCCAGCAGCAAAGCAAGACGGGACAGGTTATTCCACTCTGGGGCCAACGTCCTGACTTTC.

The rearrangement links TRBV30 to TRBJ1-2, with unresolved D. This CDR3 contains 12 residues. Germline V gives CDR1 GTSNPN, CDR2 SVGIG (reference sequence). Trimming stripped 1 base from V and 2 bases from J, with 5 bases between. CDR3 coding DNA: TGTGCCTGGAGTGGGGAGAACTATGGCTACACCTTC. Its translation: CAWSGENYGYTF. Using reference TRBV30 and TRBJ1-2 for the parts outside the CDR3, the full variable domain is SQTIHQWPATLVQPVGSPLSLECTVEGTSNPNLYWYRQAAGRGLQLLFYSVGIGQISSEVPQNLSASRPQDRQFILSSKKLLLSDSGFYLCAWSGENYGYTFGSGTRLTVV.

The CDR3 sequence: CASSQDQGSKETQYF. CDR3 nucleotide sequence: TGCGCCAGCAGCCAAGATCAAGGCTCTAAAGAGACCCAGTACTTC. The J gene is TRBJ2-5, the V gene TRBV4-3; D is uncertain. Per the germline V gene, CDR1 is LGHNA and CDR2 is YSLEER. Trimming cost V 0 bases and J 3 bases, with 11 bases left between them. CDR3 length equals 15 residues.

The chain carries TRBV9 and TRBJ1-4; the D is unclear. The CDR3 runs to 15 residues. Trimming cost V 2 bases and J 8 bases, with 16 bases left between them. Germline loops: CDR1 SGDLS, CDR2 YYNGEE. CDR3 bases: TGTGCCAGCAGCGTGAAAACCAGACAAGGGGAAAAACTGTTTTTT. Translated: CASSVKTRQGEKLFF.

J is TRBJ2-2 and V is TRBV29-1; either TRBD1 or TRBD2 may supply D (5 bases each). The germline CDR1 and CDR2 sequences are SQVTM and ANQGSEA. CDR3 length equals 13 residues. CDR3 in amino acids: CTPGTVNTGELFF. In nucleotides, the CDR3 is TGCACCCCGGGGACGGTGAACACCGGGGAGCTGTTTTTT.

The chain joins TRBV2 to TRBJ2-3; 11 bases match TRBD2. Germline V CDR1 and CDR2: SNHLY, FYNNEI. The CDR3 spans 16 residues. With V trimmed by 5 bases and J by 3 bases, 7 bases remained unmatched. The CDR3: CASSLGTSGPTDTQYF. DNA of the CDR3: TGTGCCAGCAGTTTGGGGACTAGCGGCCCAACAGATACGCAGTATTTT.

This sequence joins TRBV30 and TRBJ1-2; 7 bases map to TRBD1. Germline assignment: CDR1 GTSNPN and CDR2 SVGIG (reference sequence). J lost 4 bases, V lost 2 bases, and 7 bases had no gene match. This CDR3 has 14 residues. The CDR3 DNA reads as TGTGCCTGGAGTTCTGCCGGGACAGTCTATGGCTACACCTTC. Translating it yields CAWSSAGTVYGYTF.

V is TRBV9 and J is TRBJ1-5, with D maybe TRBD1 (5 bases). In germline, CDR1 is SGDLS, CDR2 YYNGEE. The CDR3 contains 17 residues. V was shortened by 0 bases and J by 0 bases, with 13 bases between the two germline ends. CDR3 coding DNA: TGTGCCAGCAGCGTAGTAGGGGCTTCGCTTAGCAATCAGCCCCAGCATTTT. Translated: CASSVVGASLSNQPQHF.

The chain employs TRBV5-1 and TRBJ2-1; D is uncertain. The CDR3 is made up of 14 amino acids. Germline CDR1 and CDR2: SGHRS and YFSETQ. The V end was cut by 4 bases, the J end by 7 bases, with 15 bases between. The CDR3 region is CASSPGSGGNEQFF. For the CDR3, the DNA is TGCGCCAGCAGCCCTGGATCGGGTGGGAATGAGCAGTTCTTC.

V and J are TRBV6-6 and TRBJ1-3; a weak D match, TRBD1 (5 bases). Trimming cost V 5 bases and J 0 bases, with 11 bases left between them. CDR3 length: 15 residues. Germline CDR1 and CDR2: MNHNY and SVGAGI (reference sequence). CDR3 sequence reads: CASSPGRNSGNTIYF. CDR3 DNA: TGTGCCAGCAGTCCGGGACGGAACTCTGGAAACACCATATATTTT.

The chain employs TRBV25-1 and TRBJ2-2, with 10 bases that match TRBD2. Looked up from germline, CDR1 is MGHDK and CDR2 is SYGVNS. V gave up 4 bases and J gave up 3 bases; unmatched junction bases: 2. The CDR3 spans 15 residues. CDR3 DNA sequence: TGTGCCAGCAGTGTGCTAGCGGGGGACACCGGGGAGCTGTTTTTT. Encoded protein: CASSVLAGDTGELFF. Supplemented by reference TRBV25-1 and TRBJ2-2, the full variable domain reads EADIYQTPRYLVIGTGKKITLECSQTMGHDKMYWYQQDPGMELHLIHYSYGVNSTEKGDLSSESTVSRIRTEHFPLTLESARPSHTSQYLCASSVLAGDTGELFFGEGSRLTVL.

CDR3 DNA: TGTGCCATCAGTGACCCCCGGGGGAGGGCAGATACGCAGTATTTT. It encodes CAISDPRGRADTQYF. The chain is built from TRBV10-3 and TRBJ2-3; 7 nucleotides line up with TRBD2. Unmatched junction bases numbered 7, after V lost 3 bases and J lost 4 bases. Germline V gives CDR1 ENHRY, CDR2 SYGVKD. The CDR3 runs 15 residues.

The rearrangement links TRBV4-1 to TRBJ1-2; a weak D match, TRBD1 (5 bases). Germline lookup yields CDR1 MGHRA and CDR2 YSYEKL. The CDR3 is made up of 16 amino acids. Trimming removed 0 bases at V and 8 bases at J, with 19 bases between. The CDR3 DNA follows: TGCGCCAGCAGCCAAGATCGTTTCGGCAGGGCCGTGGGCTACACCTTC. Its protein is CASSQDRFGRAVGYTF.

This clone has just a few counts. This chain joins TRBV28 and TRBJ2-6, with a tentative D call TRBD2 (6 bases). The germline CDR1 and CDR2 sequences are MDHEN and SYDVKM. The length of the CDR3 is 15 residues. Trimming cost V 5 bases and J 0 bases, with 8 bases left between them. The CDR3 region is CASSAGGSGANVLTF. CDR3 nucleotide sequence: TGTGCCAGCAGTGCCGGGGGCTCTGGGGCCAACGTCCTGACTTTC.

The chain has TRBV14 and TRBJ1-2, with D hard to call. The CDR3 length is 15 residues. V was trimmed by 2 bases and J by 3 bases, leaving 13 bases between them. Germline values: CDR1 SGHDN, CDR2 FVKESK. CDR3 nucleotides: TGTGCCAGCAGCCAACGGTGGCAGCAGGACTATGGCTACACCTTC. It codes for CASSQRWQQDYGYTF. Drawing the rest from reference TRBV14 and TRBJ1-2, the complete variable domain is EAGVTQFPSHSVIEKGQTVTLRCDPISGHDNLYWYRRVMGKEIKFLLHFVKESKQDESGMPNNRFLAERTGGTYSTLKVQPAELEDSGVYFCASSQRWQQDYGYTFGSGTRLTVV.

CDR3 amino acids: CASSSREGTNYGYTF. CDR3 nucleotide sequence: TGCGCCAGCAGCTCACGTGAGGGAACTAACTATGGCTACACCTTC. The chain is built from TRBV5-1 and TRBJ1-2; D is ambiguous. Germline CDR1 and CDR2: SGHRS and YFSETQ. Trimming removed 3 bases at V and 0 bases at J, with 12 bases between. The CDR3 totals 15 residues.

This clone was seen once. This chain links TRBV7-2 with TRBJ1-3, with 11 bases identical to TRBD1. This CDR3 spans 13 amino acids. The trim removed 5 bases at V and 7 bases at J, leaving 1 base unmatched. The germline V gene encodes CDR1 SGHTA and CDR2 FQGNSA. The CDR3 loop is CASSRDRGNTIYF. The CDR3, as DNA: TGTGCCAGCAGCCGGGACAGGGGGAACACCATATATTTT.

This chain links TRBV7-6 with TRBJ2-1; tentatively, D is TRBD1 (6 bases). CDR1 is SGHVS, CDR2 FNYEAQ, per germline. The CDR3 has 16 residues. Trimming removed 1 base at V and 0 bases at J, with 10 bases between. The DNA for the CDR3 is TGTGCCAGCAGCTTAGGAACAGGGAGCTCCTACAATGAGCAGTTCTTC. It codes for CASSLGTGSSYNEQFF.

V and J are TRBV7-9 and TRBJ2-4; unclear D gene. Germline V gene lookup returns CDR1 SEHNR and CDR2 FQNEAQ (reference sequence). The CDR3 covers 16 residues. V dropped 1 base and J dropped 0 bases, with 10 bases sitting between them. The CDR3: CASSLGGVLAKNIQYF. The CDR3 DNA follows: TGTGCCAGCAGCTTAGGAGGCGTCTTAGCCAAAAACATTCAGTACTTC.

The chain is built from TRBV11-1 and TRBJ1-2; 7 bases line up with TRBD1. V dropped 8 bases and J dropped 4; count of bases not matched to a gene: 7. The CDR3 loop spans 13 amino acids. Germline CDR1 is SGHAT and CDR2 is FQDESV (reference sequence). CDR3 loop: CASGQVVGYGYTF. The CDR3 DNA sequence: TGTGCCAGCGGACAGGTTGTTGGCTATGGCTACACCTTC.